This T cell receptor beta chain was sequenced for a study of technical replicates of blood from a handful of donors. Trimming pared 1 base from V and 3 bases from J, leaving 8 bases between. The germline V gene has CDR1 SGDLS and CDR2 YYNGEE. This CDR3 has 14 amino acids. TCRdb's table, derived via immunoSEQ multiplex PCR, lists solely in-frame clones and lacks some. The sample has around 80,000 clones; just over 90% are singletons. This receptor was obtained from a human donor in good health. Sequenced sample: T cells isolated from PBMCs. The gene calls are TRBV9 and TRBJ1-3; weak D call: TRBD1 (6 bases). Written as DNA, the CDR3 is TGTGCCAGCAGCGTAAGAGGGGGTGGAAACACCATATATTTT. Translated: CASSVRGGGNTIYF. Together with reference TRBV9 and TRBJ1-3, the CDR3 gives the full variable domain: DSGVTQTPKHLITATGQRVTLRCSPRSGDLSVYWYQQSLDQGLQFLIQYYNGEERAKGNILERFSAQQFPDLHSELNLSSLELGDSALYFCASSVRGGGNTIYFGEGSWLTVV.